A single sample gave rise to the 22 T cell receptor beta chains below, sequenced in a study of T cell clonality in common variable immunodeficiency. The table came from immunoSEQ multiplex PCR; TCRdb's copy has only in-frame clones and leaves some out. The sample gives tens of thousands of clones, none seen only once, and the top ten clones hold about 5.5%. Source material: peripheral blood mononuclear cells. These receptor sequences come from a person aged 18-70 years in good health.

Ten or more counts support this clone. The read stops 3 residues short of the end of the CDR3; the missing end is completed from the germline J gene. The chain employs TRBV19 and TRBJ1-2, with 10 bases aligning to TRBD1. In germline, CDR1 is LNHDA, CDR2 SQIVND (reference sequence). There are 16 residues in the CDR3. The V segment lost 7 bases and the J segment 2 bases; nucleotides outside the gene matches: 10. The sequenced CDR3 bases are TGTGCCAGTACCGTCGACAGGGGGCCGGGGAACTATGGC. Translation gives CASTVDRGPGNYG. The whole CDR3 sequence reads CASTVDRGPGNYGYTF.

This clone was observed many times. The read halts 3 residues ahead of the CDR3 end, with the missing end drawn from the germline J gene. The chain links TRBV28 to TRBJ1-4; D is possibly TRBD1 (6 bases). This CDR3 has 15 amino acids. CDR1 and CDR2 (germline): MDHEN, SYDVKM. V gave up 1 base and J gave up 8 bases, with 14 bases separating them. CDR3 residues: CASSLSGQLGEKLFF. The part of the CDR3 DNA that was read is TGTGCCAGCAGTTTATCCGGACAGTTGGGCGAAAAA.

This clone appeared many times. Coverage ceases 3 residues before the CDR3 finishes, and the germline J gene fills in the end. The V and J genes are TRBV9 and TRBJ1-1; D gene uncertain. CDR3 length: 14 residues. Per germline, CDR1 SGDLS and CDR2 YYNGEE. The CDR3 loop reads CASSSNPWAGGAFF. CDR3 bases read: TGTGCCAGCAGCTCAAACCCGTGGGCTGGAGGC.

This clone was recorded at least ten times. The CDR3 end is not reached by the read, which stops 3 residues before it; the germline J gene fills it in. V is TRBV18 and J is TRBJ1-2; D perhaps matches TRBD1 (5 bases). Trimming stripped 5 bases from V and 2 bases from J, with 9 bases between. The CDR3 loop spans 13 amino acids. CDR1 and CDR2 (germline): KGHSH, LQKENI. Partial CDR3 DNA: TGTGCCAGCTCAGGACAAGGAAACTATGGC. This translates into CASSGQGNYG. The full CDR3 sequence reads CASSGQGNYGYTF. Full variable domain (missing parts from reference TRBV18 and TRBJ1-2): NAGVMQNPRHLVRRRGQEARLRCSPMKGHSHVYWYRQLPEEGLKFMVYLQKENIIDESGMPKERFSAEFPKEGPSILRIQQVVRGDSAAYFCASSGQGNYGYTFGSGTRLTVV.

This clone appeared many times. The missing CDR3 end, 3 residues past where the read stops, is filled in from the germline J gene. This chain links TRBV28 with TRBJ1-1, with D maybe TRBD1 (6 bases). The germline V gene has CDR1 MDHEN and CDR2 SYDVKM. V lost 6 bases and J lost 1, with 12 bases in between. This CDR3 region has 14 residues. CDR3 DNA (partial): TGTGCCAGCAGATCCGGGACATCGAACACTGAA. Translating it yields CASRSGTSNTE. The full CDR3 protein reads CASRSGTSNTEAFF. The full variable domain, in which reference TRBV28 and TRBJ1-1 provide the parts outside the CDR3, is DVKVTQSSRYLVKRTGEKVFLECVQDMDHENMFWYRQDPGLGLRLIYFSYDVKMKEKGDIPEGYSVSREKKERFSLILESASTNQTSMYLCASRSGTSNTEAFFGQGTRLTVV.

This clone was counted many times. Read coverage stops 3 residues before the CDR3 terminus; the germline J gene supplies the remainder. This chain joins TRBV6-2 or TRBV6-3 and TRBJ1-1, with a possible D match to TRBD1 (5 bases). Germline values: CDR1 MNHEY, CDR2 SVGEGT. The CDR3 runs 14 residues. Trimming cost V 6 bases and J 1 base, with 12 bases left between them. CDR3: CASSPRQKNTEAFF. The part of the CDR3 DNA that was read is TGTGCCAGCAGCCCCCGACAGAAGAACACTGAA.

There are many counts of this clone. The CDR3 goes on 3 residues after the read ends, and that part is filled in from the germline J gene. The gene calls are TRBV12-3 or TRBV12-4 and TRBJ2-2; D is undetermined. Trimming removed 1 base at V and 4 bases at J, with 10 bases between. The CDR3 is made up of 15 amino acids. CDR3 amino acids: CASSLGLGRTGELFF. Partial CDR3 DNA: TGTGCCAGCAGTTTAGGACTCGGTCGCACCGGGGAG.

At least ten counts were recorded for this clone. The read falls 3 residues short of the CDR3 end, and the missing part is taken from the germline J gene. J is TRBJ2-2 and V is TRBV7-2; 12 nucleotides match TRBD2. This CDR3 has 15 amino acids. CDR1 is SGHTA, CDR2 FQGNSA, per germline. The J segment lost 6 bases and the V segment lost 6 bases, leaving 5 bases of the junction unmatched. The CDR3 bases that were read are TGTGCCAGCAGTTTGACTAGCGGGAGTTCCGGGGAG. Encoded protein: CASSLTSGSSGE. The whole CDR3 sequence reads CASSLTSGSSGELFF.

There are many counts of this clone. The CDR3 extends 3 residues past the end of the read, so its final part is completed from the germline J gene. The rearrangement joins TRBV5-1 to TRBJ2-7; perhaps TRBD1 as D (6 bases). Deletions cut 0 bases from V and 5 bases from J, with 12 bases between. The length of the CDR3 is 14 residues. The germline CDR1 and CDR2 sequences are SGHRS and YFSETQ. The CDR3 here is CASSLAGEIHEQYF. The covered CDR3 bases are TGCGCCAGCAGCTTGGCAGGGGAGATCCACGAG.

Ten or more counts support this clone. This chain's CDR3 is CASSDETAANEKLFF. The DNA read from the CDR3 is TGTGCCAGCAGTGACGAGACAGCTGCAAATGAAAAA. V usage is TRBV6-1 and J usage is TRBJ1-4; TRBD1 is a possible D gene (5 bases). The read ends 3 residues shy of where the CDR3 ends; the end is completed using the germline J gene. V lost 3 bases to trimming and J lost 5 bases, with 13 bases between them. The V gene's germline CDR1 is MNHNS and CDR2 SASEGT. This CDR3 contains 15 residues.

This clone was found many times. CDR3 loop: CSARTIYSGSRYEQYF. CDR3 DNA (partial): TGCAGTGCCCGGACGATTTATAGCGGGAGTCGGTACGAG. The V call is TRBV20-1, the J call TRBJ2-7; 9 nucleotides align to TRBD2. The sequenced fragment ends 3 residues before the CDR3 boundary, so the rest is inferred from the germline J gene. Germline lookup yields CDR1 DFQATT and CDR2 SNEGSKA (reference sequence). The V segment lost 6 bases and the J segment 4 bases; nucleotides outside the gene matches: 16. This CDR3 contains 16 residues.

Ten or more counts support this clone. Read coverage stops 3 residues before the CDR3 terminus; the germline J gene supplies the remainder. V and J are TRBV5-8 and TRBJ2-5; 8 positions match TRBD1. CDR1 is SGHTS and CDR2 is YDEGEE in the germline V gene. J lost 0 bases, V lost 1 base, and 2 bases had no gene match. This CDR3 comprises 15 residues. The CDR3 loop reads CASSLRTGNQETQYF. The part of the CDR3 DNA that was read is TGTGCCAGCAGCTTGCGGACAGGGAACCAAGAGACC.

This clone was counted at least ten times. The read terminates 3 residues before the CDR3 end, so the remaining end is supplied by the germline J gene. The J gene is TRBJ1-5, the V gene TRBV5-6; D is undetermined. V gave up 0 bases and J gave up 0 bases, with 7 bases separating them. The CDR3 is 15 residues long. The V gene's germline CDR1 is SGHDT and CDR2 YYEEEE. The CDR3 DNA, read in part, is TGTGCCAGCAGCTTGGTCGCGGATAGCAATCAGCCC. Its protein product is CASSLVADSNQP. The entire CDR3 sequence reads CASSLVADSNQPQHF.

This clone came up many times. The observed sequence ends 3 residues before the CDR3 terminus, with the missing tail filled in from the germline J gene. The V gene is TRBV7-3, the J gene TRBJ2-1; D gene unclear. This CDR3 region has 11 residues. In germline, CDR1 is SGHTA, CDR2 FQGTGA. The germline V and J ends were trimmed by 4 bases and 7 bases, with 5 bases remaining between them. The sequenced part of the CDR3 DNA is TGTGCCAGCAGCTCCGGGAATGAG. Its translation: CASSSGNE. The full-length CDR3 reads as CASSSGNEQFF. The variable domain in full, completed from reference TRBV7-3 and TRBJ2-1, reads GAGVSQTPSNKVTEKGKYVELRCDPISGHTALYWYRQSLGQGPEFLIYFQGTGAADDSGLPNDRFFAVRPEGSVSTLKIQRTERGDSAVYLCASSSGNEQFFGPGTRLTVL.

This clone has a count of ten or more. Sequencing ends 3 residues short of the CDR3 end; the germline J gene provides the rest. The chain uses TRBV20-1 and TRBJ1-6, with TRBD1 matching 9 bases. Germline CDR1 is DFQATT and CDR2 is SNEGSKA (reference sequence). This CDR3 is 16 amino acids long. Germline trimming cut 0 bases from V and 7 bases from J; bases unmatched to any gene: 7. The DNA read from the CDR3 is TGCAGTGCTAGAGATCTTACAGGGGGCGTCAATTCACCC. Amino acid sequence: CSARDLTGGVNSP. The whole CDR3 protein reads CSARDLTGGVNSPLHF.

About this clone: Read coverage stops 3 residues before the CDR3 terminus; the germline J gene supplies the remainder. The chain joins TRBV7-2 to TRBJ2-3; possibly TRBD2 for D (6 bases). Germline CDR1 reads SGHTA; CDR2 reads FQGNSA. This CDR3 contains 15 residues. V shed 3 bases and J shed 1 base, with 11 bases lying between them. CDR3 DNA (partial): TGTGCCAGCAGCTTGGAGGGCTTGGGCACAGATACG. Residues: CASSLEGLGTDT. The whole CDR3 region reads CASSLEGLGTDTQYF.

There are many counts of this clone. The read comes to an end 3 residues before the CDR3 does, leaving the germline J gene to fill in the end. V and J are TRBV19 and TRBJ1-3; D may be TRBD1 (5 bases). Germline CDR1 LNHDA, CDR2 SQIVND (reference sequence). V was cut by 7 bases and J by 8 bases, with 9 bases left in between. The CDR3 totals 11 residues. CDR3 amino acids: CASTDSHTIYF. The part of the CDR3 DNA that was read is TGTGCCAGTACTGACAGTCACACC.

This clone has a count of ten or more. The read gets to within 3 residues of the CDR3 end, and the germline J gene fills in the rest. The chain recombines TRBV7-7 with TRBJ2-5; D is undetermined. Germline assignment: CDR1 SSHAT and CDR2 FNYEAQ (reference sequence). The germline V and J ends were trimmed by 5 bases and 1 base, with 11 bases remaining between them. This CDR3 has 14 amino acids. The CDR3 sequence: CASSPRGLQETQYF. Incomplete CDR3 DNA: TGTGCCAGCAGCCCCCGAGGTCTCCAAGAGACC.

This clone was detected ten times or more. The sequenced fragment ends 3 residues before the CDR3 boundary, so the rest is inferred from the germline J gene. The chain has TRBV10-3 and TRBJ2-7, with 7 bases identical to TRBD2. This CDR3 spans 14 amino acids. V shed 5 bases and J 2 bases; nucleotides not matched to a gene: 6. CDR1 is ENHRY and CDR2 is SYGVKD in the germline V gene. CDR3 loop: CAISYSSGAYEQYF. The CDR3 DNA, read in part, is TGTGCCATCAGTTACTCTAGCGGTGCCTACGAG.

Worth noting for this clone: The read gets to within 3 residues of the CDR3 end, and the germline J gene fills in the rest. The chain links TRBV7-9 to TRBJ2-1; TRBD1 matches 8 bases. After removal of 5 bases from V and 7 bases from J, the junction contained 4 bases not matched to a gene. This CDR3 spans 13 amino acids. The germline CDR1 and CDR2 sequences are SEHNR and FQNEAQ (reference sequence). The sequenced part of the CDR3 DNA is TGTGCCAGCAGCCCGGACAGGGAAAATGAG. As protein: CASSPDRENE. The full-length CDR3 reads as CASSPDRENEQFF.

This clone was counted only a few times. The read ends 3 residues before the CDR3 terminus; that terminus is restored from the germline J gene. The chain is built from TRBV11-1 and TRBJ2-7; D may be TRBD1 (5 bases). With 0 bases removed from V and 2 bases from J, the gap between germline ends came to 8 bases. The CDR3 is 14 amino acids. CDR1 and CDR2 (germline): SGHAT, FQDESV (reference sequence). The CDR3 region is CASSLATAAYEQYF. The sequenced part of the CDR3 DNA is TGTGCCAGCAGCTTAGCGACAGCCGCCTACGAG.

This clone was seen many times. One junction end disagrees with the germline gene, perhaps due to a read error. Read data end 3 residues before the CDR3 end; the end is taken from the germline J gene. V gene TRBV4-2 combines with J gene TRBJ2-5, with 8 positions matching TRBD1. CDR3 length: 15 amino acids. Germline-derived CDR1 and CDR2 are LGHNA and YNFKEQ. The CDR3 loop is CASSQVHRGQETQYF. The DNA read from the CDR3 is TGCGCCAGCAGCCAGGTTCACAGGGGGCAAGAGACC.